The text below deals with one T cell receptor (beta chain). The antigen remains undetermined. This sample was included in a study of Graves' ophthalmopathy and Graves' hyperthyroidism. Findings and caveats of the study: Ophthalmopathy versus stable hyperthyroidism: 13-signature model gave less than 90% sensitivity, 81.08% specificity.

The study amplified TCR beta CDR3 regions using RNA transcripts. After a first-round RT-PCR with HTBI primers, a second-round multiplex PCR was run. TCRdb passed the multiplex PCR reads through MiXCR, listing each CDR3 protein once. The data show 500,000 to 800,000 distinct CDR3 sequences, over 40% seen once. This CDR3 is built from 16 residues. The V and J ends lost 6 bases and 7 bases, in that order; junction bases with no gene match: 9. Germline values: CDR1 SEHNR, CDR2 FQNEAQ (reference sequence). The chain joins TRBV7-9 to TRBJ1-4; 12 nucleotides line up with TRBD1. The sequence was collected from an adult man with Graves' ophthalmopathy. Material: peripheral blood. CDR3 region: CASSLGGQGAGEKLFF. The CDR3 DNA reads TGTGCCAGCAGTCTAGGGGGACAGGGGGCCGGTGAAAAACTGTTTTTT.